This TCR beta chain was obtained from a study of T cell changes during pregnancy in multiple sclerosis. The germline gives CDR1 MDHEN, CDR2 SYDVKM. The CDR3 length is 12 residues. Trimming took off 7 bases at V and 4 bases at J, with 8 bases between the two ends. Sequenced by immunoSEQ multiplex PCR; TCRdb stores in-frame clones only, minus some. Of about 70,000 clones in the sample, about nine tenths were seen once. Only one count was recorded for this clone. The chain uses TRBV28 and TRBJ1-5; possible D gene TRBD1, 5 bases. The origin of this receptor is a female donor with multiple sclerosis, enrolled in a pregnancy study. Sequenced material: CD4+ T cells from peripheral blood mononuclear cells, taken after pregnancy. As DNA, the CDR3 is TGTGCCAGCACTCAGGGAAATCAGCCCCAGCATTTT. Its protein is CASTQGNQPQHF.